This entry is about one T cell receptor beta chain. TCRdb re-called the RT-PCR reads with MiXCR, one entry per CDR3 protein. The table has fewer than 500,000 distinct CDR3 sequences, more than 15% seen once. CDR3 size: 13 residues. CDR1 and CDR2 from the germline V gene are SGDLS and YYNGEE. V was clipped by 6 bases and J by 8 bases, with 12 bases between them. The data originate from a study of patients and donors after allogeneic stem cell transplantation. The rearrangement links TRBV9 to TRBJ1-6; D may be TRBD1 (5 bases). Sequences were obtained from blood, either unsorted or a sorted T cell fraction (not recorded which). This TCR was sampled from a human donor who was either an allogeneic HSCT recipient or a stem cell or donor lymphocyte infusion donor (not recorded which). It is not recorded whose cells these are; they may come from a transplant donor. The CDR3 coding sequence is TGTGCCAGCACCTGGGACCTGGATTCACCCCTCCACTTT. Translating gives CASTWDLDSPLHF.